The present T cell receptor (beta chain) was sequenced within a study of control samples from healthy donors and cancer patients. The CDR3 extends over 17 amino acids. The germline V gene encodes CDR1 SGHKS and CDR2 YYEKEE (reference sequence). Trimming cost V 3 bases and J 6 bases; bases outside gene matches: 14. Libraries were prepared by immunoSEQ multiplex PCR; TCRdb keeps only in-frame clonotypes and omits some of them. The table records some 220,000 clones, around 94% of them present only once. The J gene is TRBJ2-1, the V gene TRBV5-5; 8 bases fit TRBD2. This TCR was sampled from a man aged 50-59 years in good health. The sample taken for sequencing was blood. CDR3 DNA sequence: TGTGCCAGCAGCTCGCCTAAGGTGAGCGGGGGATTCAATGAGCAGTTCTTC. Protein: CASSSPKVSGGFNEQFF.